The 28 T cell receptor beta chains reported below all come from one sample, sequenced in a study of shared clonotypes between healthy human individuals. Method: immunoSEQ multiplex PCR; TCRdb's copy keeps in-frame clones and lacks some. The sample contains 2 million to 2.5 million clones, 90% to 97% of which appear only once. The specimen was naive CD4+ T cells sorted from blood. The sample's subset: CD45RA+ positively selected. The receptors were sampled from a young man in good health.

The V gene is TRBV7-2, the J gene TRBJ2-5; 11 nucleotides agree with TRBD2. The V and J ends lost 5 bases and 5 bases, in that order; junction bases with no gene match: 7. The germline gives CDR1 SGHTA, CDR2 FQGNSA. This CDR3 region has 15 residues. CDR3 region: CASSLTSGSGETQYF. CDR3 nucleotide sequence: TGTGCCAGCAGCCTAACTAGCGGGAGTGGGGAGACCCAGTACTTC.

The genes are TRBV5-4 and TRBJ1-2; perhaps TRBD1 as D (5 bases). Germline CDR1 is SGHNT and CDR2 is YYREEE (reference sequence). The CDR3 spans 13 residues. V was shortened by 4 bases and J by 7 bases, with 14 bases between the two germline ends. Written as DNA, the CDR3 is TGTGCCAGCAGCCGCGCGGGGGATAGTGGCTACACCTTC. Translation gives CASSRAGDSGYTF. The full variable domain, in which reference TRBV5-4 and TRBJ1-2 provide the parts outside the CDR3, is ETGVTQSPTHLIKTRGQQVTLRCSSQSGHNTVSWYQQALGQGPQFIFQYYREEENGRGNFPPRFSGLQFPNYSSELNVNALELDDSALYLCASSRAGDSGYTFGSGTRLTVV.

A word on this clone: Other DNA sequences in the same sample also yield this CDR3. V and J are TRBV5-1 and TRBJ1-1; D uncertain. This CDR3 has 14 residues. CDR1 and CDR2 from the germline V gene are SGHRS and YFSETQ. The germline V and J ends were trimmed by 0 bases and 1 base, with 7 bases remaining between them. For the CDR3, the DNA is TGCGCCAGCAGCTTGGCAACTGCGAACACTGAAGCTTTCTTT. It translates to CASSLATANTEAFF.

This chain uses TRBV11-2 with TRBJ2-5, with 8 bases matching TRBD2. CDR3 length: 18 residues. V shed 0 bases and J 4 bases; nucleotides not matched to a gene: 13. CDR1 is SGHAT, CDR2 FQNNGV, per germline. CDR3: CASSLDLAGGRKGETQYF. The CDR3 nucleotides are TGTGCCAGCAGCTTAGATCTGGCGGGGGGCCGAAAGGGAGAGACCCAGTACTTC.

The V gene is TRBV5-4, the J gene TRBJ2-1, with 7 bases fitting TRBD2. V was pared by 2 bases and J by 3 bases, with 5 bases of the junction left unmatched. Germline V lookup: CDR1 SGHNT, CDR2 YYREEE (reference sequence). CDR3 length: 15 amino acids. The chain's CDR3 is CASSFPGRNYNEQFF. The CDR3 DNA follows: TGTGCCAGCAGCTTTCCCGGGAGGAACTACAATGAGCAGTTCTTC. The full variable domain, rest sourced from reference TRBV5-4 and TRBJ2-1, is ETGVTQSPTHLIKTRGQQVTLRCSSQSGHNTVSWYQQALGQGPQFIFQYYREEENGRGNFPPRFSGLQFPNYSSELNVNALELDDSALYLCASSFPGRNYNEQFFGPGTRLTVL.

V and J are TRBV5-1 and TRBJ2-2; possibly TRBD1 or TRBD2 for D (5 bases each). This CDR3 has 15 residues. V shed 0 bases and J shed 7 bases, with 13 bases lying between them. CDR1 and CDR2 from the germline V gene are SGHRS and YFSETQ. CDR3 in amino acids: CASSLVPGTIGELFF. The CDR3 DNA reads TGCGCCAGCAGCTTGGTTCCCGGGACGATCGGGGAGCTGTTTTTT.

CDR3 bases: TGTGCCATCAGACGGGACAGGGCCCCGAACACTGAAGCTTTCTTT. Amino acid sequence: CAIRRDRAPNTEAFF. The chain recombines TRBV10-3 with TRBJ1-1; 9 positions agree with TRBD1. The germline gives CDR1 ENHRY, CDR2 SYGVKD. Losses at the gene ends were 6 bases for V and 1 base for J; bases not matched to a gene: 6. CDR3 size: 15 residues.

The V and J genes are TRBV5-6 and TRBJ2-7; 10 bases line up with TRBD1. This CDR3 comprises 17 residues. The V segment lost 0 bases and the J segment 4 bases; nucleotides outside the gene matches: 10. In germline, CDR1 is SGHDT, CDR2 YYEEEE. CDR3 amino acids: CASSLGGGQGLRYEQYF. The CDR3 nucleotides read TGTGCCAGCAGCTTGGGAGGGGGACAGGGGCTGAGGTACGAGCAGTACTTC. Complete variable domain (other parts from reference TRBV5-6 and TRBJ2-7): DAGVTQSPTHLIKTRGQQVTLRCSPKSGHDTVSWYQQALGQGPQFIFQYYEEEERQRGNFPDRFSGHQFPNYSSELNVNALLLGDSALYLCASSLGGGQGLRYEQYFGPGTRLTVT.

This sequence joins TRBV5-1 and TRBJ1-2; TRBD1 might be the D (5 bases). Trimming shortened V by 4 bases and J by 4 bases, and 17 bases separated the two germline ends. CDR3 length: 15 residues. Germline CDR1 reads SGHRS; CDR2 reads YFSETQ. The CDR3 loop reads CASSPGLGGPYGYTF. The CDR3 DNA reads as TGCGCCAGCAGCCCTGGCCTGGGGGGTCCCTATGGCTACACCTTC.

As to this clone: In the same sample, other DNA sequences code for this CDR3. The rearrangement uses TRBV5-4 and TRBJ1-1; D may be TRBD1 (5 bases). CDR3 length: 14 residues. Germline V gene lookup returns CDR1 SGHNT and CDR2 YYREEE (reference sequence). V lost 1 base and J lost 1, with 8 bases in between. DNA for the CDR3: TGTGCCAGCAGCTTGCCCACAGGGAACACTGAAGCTTTCTTT. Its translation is CASSLPTGNTEAFF.

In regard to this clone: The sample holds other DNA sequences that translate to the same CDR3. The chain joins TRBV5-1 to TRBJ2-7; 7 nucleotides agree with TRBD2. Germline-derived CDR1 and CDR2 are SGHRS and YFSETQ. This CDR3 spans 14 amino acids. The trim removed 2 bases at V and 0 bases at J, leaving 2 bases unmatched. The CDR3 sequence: CASSFGGGSYEQYF. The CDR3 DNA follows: TGCGCCAGCAGCTTTGGCGGGGGCTCCTACGAGCAGTACTTC.

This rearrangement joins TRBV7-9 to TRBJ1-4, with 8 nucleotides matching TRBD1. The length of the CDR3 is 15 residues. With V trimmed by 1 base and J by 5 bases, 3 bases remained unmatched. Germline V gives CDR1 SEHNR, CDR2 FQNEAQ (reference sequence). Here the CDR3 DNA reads TGTGCCAGCAGCTTAGGGGCAGGGGGCAATGAAAAACTGTTTTTT. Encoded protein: CASSLGAGGNEKLFF. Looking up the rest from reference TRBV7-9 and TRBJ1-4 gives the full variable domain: DTGVSQNPRHKITKRGQNVTFRCDPISEHNRLYWYRQTLGQGPEFLTYFQNEAQLEKSRLLSDRFSAERPKGSFSTLEIQRTEQGDSAMYLCASSLGAGGNEKLFFGSGTQLSVL.

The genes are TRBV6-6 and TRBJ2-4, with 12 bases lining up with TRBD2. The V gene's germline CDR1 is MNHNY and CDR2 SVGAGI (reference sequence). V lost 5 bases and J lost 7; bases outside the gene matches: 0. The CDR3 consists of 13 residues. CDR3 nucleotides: TGTGCCAGCAGTCTAGCGGGGGGGAACATTCAGTACTTC. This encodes CASSLAGGNIQYF.

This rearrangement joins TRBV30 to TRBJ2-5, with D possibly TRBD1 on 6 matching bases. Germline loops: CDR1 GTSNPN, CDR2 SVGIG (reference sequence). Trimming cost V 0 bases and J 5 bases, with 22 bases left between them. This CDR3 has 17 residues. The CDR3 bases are TGTGCCTGGAGTGTACTCCGTCCAGGGGCATTCCATGAGACCCAGTACTTC. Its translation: CAWSVLRPGAFHETQYF.

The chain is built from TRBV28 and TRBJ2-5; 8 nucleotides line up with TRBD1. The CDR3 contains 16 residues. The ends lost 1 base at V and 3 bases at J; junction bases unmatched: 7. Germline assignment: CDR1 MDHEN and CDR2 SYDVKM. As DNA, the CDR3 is TGTGCCAGCAGTTTATTTCAGGGGGCGCGGGAAGAGACCCAGTACTTC. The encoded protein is CASSLFQGAREETQYF.

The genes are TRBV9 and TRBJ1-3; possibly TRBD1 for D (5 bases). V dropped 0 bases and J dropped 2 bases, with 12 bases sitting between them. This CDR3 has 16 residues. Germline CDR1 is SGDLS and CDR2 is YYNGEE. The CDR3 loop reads CASSVATRGAGNTIYF. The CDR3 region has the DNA TGTGCCAGCAGCGTAGCTACCCGGGGGGCTGGAAACACCATATATTTT.

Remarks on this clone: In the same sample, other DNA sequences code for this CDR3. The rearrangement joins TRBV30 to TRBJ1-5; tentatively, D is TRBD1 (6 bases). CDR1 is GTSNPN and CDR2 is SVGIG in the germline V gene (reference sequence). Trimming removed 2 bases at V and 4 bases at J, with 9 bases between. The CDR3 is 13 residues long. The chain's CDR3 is CAWSPQGNQPQHF. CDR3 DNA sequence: TGTGCCTGGAGTCCCCAGGGGAATCAGCCCCAGCATTTT.

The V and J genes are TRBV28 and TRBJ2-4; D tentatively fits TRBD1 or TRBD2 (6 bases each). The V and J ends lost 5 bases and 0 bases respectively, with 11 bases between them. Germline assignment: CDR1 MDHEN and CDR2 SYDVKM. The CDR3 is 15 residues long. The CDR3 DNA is TGTGCCAGCAGTGAGGGGGGCGCAGCCAAAAACATTCAGTACTTC. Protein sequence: CASSEGGAAKNIQYF.

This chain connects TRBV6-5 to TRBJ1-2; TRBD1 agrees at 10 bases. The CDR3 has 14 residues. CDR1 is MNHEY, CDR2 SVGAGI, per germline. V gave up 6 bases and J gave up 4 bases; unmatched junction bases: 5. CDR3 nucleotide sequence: TGTGCCAGCAGGCGGGACAGGGGACCCTATGGCTACACCTTC. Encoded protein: CASRRDRGPYGYTF.

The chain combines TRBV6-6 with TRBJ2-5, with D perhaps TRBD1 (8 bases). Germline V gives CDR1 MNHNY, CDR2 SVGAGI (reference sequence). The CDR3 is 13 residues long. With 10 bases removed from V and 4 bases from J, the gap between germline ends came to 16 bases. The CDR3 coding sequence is TGTGCCACCAAAACAGGGGGGGTAGAGACCCAGTACTTC. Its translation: CATKTGGVETQYF.

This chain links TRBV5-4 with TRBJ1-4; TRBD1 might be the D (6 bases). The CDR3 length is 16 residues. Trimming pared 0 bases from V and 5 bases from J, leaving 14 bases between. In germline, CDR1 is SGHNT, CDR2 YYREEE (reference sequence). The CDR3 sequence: CASSLGGAFANEKLFF. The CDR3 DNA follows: TGTGCCAGCAGCTTGGGGGGGGCGTTTGCCAATGAAAAACTGTTTTTT.

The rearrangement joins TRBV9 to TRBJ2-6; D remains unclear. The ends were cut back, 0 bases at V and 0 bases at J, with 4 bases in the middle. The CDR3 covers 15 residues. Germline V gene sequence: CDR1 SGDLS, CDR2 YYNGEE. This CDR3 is CASSVAISGANVLTF. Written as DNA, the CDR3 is TGTGCCAGCAGCGTAGCTATCTCTGGGGCCAACGTCCTGACTTTC.

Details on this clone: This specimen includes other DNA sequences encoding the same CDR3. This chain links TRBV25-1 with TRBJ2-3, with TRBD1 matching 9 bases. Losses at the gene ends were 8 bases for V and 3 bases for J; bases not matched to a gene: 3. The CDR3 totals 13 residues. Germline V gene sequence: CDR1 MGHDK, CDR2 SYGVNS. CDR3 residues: CASRDRVTDTQYF. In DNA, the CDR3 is TGTGCCAGCCGGGACAGGGTAACAGATACGCAGTATTTT.

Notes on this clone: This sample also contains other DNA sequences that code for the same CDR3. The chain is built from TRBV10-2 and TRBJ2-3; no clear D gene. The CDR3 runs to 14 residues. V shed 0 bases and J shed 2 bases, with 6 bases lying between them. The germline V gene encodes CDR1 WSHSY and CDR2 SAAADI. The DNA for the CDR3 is TGCGCCAGCAGTGAGTCTCTAGACACAGATACGCAGTATTTT. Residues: CASSESLDTDTQYF.

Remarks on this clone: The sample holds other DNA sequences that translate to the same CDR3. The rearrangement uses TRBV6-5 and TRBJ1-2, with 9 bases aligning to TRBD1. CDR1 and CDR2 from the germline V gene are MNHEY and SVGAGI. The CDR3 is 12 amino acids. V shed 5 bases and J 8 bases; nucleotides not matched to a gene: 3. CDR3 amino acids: CASSSTGGGYTF. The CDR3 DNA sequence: TGTGCCAGCAGTAGTACAGGGGGCGGCTACACCTTC.

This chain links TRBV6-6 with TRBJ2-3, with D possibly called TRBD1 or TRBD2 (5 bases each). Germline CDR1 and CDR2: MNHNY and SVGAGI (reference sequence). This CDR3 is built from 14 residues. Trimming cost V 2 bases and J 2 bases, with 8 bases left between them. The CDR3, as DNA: TGTGCCAGCAGTTACGGGGGATACACAGATACGCAGTATTTT. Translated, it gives CASSYGGYTDTQYF.

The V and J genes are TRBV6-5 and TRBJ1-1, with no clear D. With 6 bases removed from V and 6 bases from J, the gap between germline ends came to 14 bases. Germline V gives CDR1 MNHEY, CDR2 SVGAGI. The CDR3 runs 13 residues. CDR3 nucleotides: TGTGCCAGCAGCCCTACTACCGGCCCTGAAGCTTTCTTT. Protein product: CASSPTTGPEAFF.

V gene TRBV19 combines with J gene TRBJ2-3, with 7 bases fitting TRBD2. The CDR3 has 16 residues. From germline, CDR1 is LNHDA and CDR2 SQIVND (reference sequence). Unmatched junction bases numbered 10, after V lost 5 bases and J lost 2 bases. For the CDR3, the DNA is TGTGCCAGTAGTCCGTCAGCGGGACGTCTCACAGATACGCAGTATTTT. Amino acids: CASSPSAGRLTDTQYF.